Listed below are T cell receptor beta chains from one sample, sequenced in a study of Graves' ophthalmopathy and Graves' hyperthyroidism. TCRdb re-called the multiplex PCR reads with MiXCR, one entry per CDR3 protein. The sample includes about 210,000 distinct CDR3 sequences, roughly 27% of them seen just once. Sequenced material: peripheral blood. Every receptor here comes from a man in his fifties or sixties with Graves' ophthalmopathy. Each CDR3 is given with its conserved first and last residue. A D gene is named only where the DNA matches it firmly. Expanded clones get a size class; other rows say once, few or many, or leave the size out.

V	size	J	D	DNA	CDR3
TRBV6-1	-	TRBJ1-2	-	TGTGCCAGCAGTACAGGGAAAACGTACCTTAACTATGGCTACACCTTC	CASSTGKTYLNYGYTF
TRBV12-3/TRBV12-4	-	TRBJ2-7	-	TGTGCCAGCAGTCCGGGGAGGTTTGGCGAGCAGTACTTC	CASSPGRFGEQYF
TRBV20-1	many	TRBJ1-5	-	TGCAGTGCTAGTGGTCGGGGGAATCAGCCCCAGCATTTT	CSASGRGNQPQHF
TRBV11-3	many	TRBJ1-1	-	TGTGCCAGCAGTCGGGGGGATTTGAACACTGAAGCTTTCTTT	CASSRGDLNTEAFF
TRBV20-1	many	TRBJ1-2	-	TGCAGTGCTCCTGGGGGCAGGCGAGGGGCCAACTATGGCTACACCTTC	CSAPGGRRGANYGYTF
TRBV28	many	TRBJ1-2	-	TGTGCCAGCAGTTTATACAGGAATCCCTATGGCTACACCTTC	CASSLYRNPYGYTF
TRBV3-1	-	TRBJ2-5	-	TGTGCCAGCAGCCCGATCTTTACAGGGGACGGGACTTACTTC	CASSPIFTGDGTYF
TRBV12-3/TRBV12-4	many	TRBJ2-2	-	TGTGCCAGCAGTTCCGTTAGGGGAGGCACCGGGGAGCTGTTTTTT	CASSSVRGGTGELFF
TRBV6-5	-	TRBJ2-7	TRBD1	TGTGCCAGCAGTTACCGTGGGACAGGAACCTACGAGCAGTACTTC	CASSYRGTGTYEQYF
TRBV6-1	many	TRBJ2-7	-	TGTGCCAGCATTGAACAGGGTCTCTACGAGCAGTACTTC	CASIEQGLYEQYF
TRBV11-1	many	TRBJ2-2	TRBD2	TGTGCCAGCAGCTTTGTTGGCGGGAGGTCCACCGGGGAGCTGTTTTTT	CASSFVGGRSTGELFF
TRBV12-3/TRBV12-4	-	TRBJ1-1	TRBD1	TGTGCCAGCAGTTTGACAGGGGGCCCCACTGAAGCTTTCTTT	CASSLTGGPTEAFF
TRBV6-1	many	TRBJ2-2	TRBD2	TGTGCCAGCCAACCATTAGCGGGAGGGTACACCGGGGAGCTGTTTTTT	CASQPLAGGYTGELFF
TRBV9	few	TRBJ1-5	TRBD1	TGTGCCAGCAGCGTAGAGGGACAGGGTGGTCAGCCCCAGCATTTT	CASSVEGQGGQPQHF
TRBV20-1	many	TRBJ2-4	-	TGCAGTGCCGCCGTCGGGGGGCACCTAGCCAAAAACATTCAGTACTTC	CSAAVGGHLAKNIQYF
TRBV19	many	TRBJ2-7	TRBD2	TGTGCCAGTAGTTTGCGGGAGAGGTTCTACGAGCAGTACTTC	CASSLRERFYEQYF
TRBV6-2/TRBV6-3	few	TRBJ2-6	TRBD1	TGTGCCAGCAGTTACGACAGGGGGTCCTTCTCTGGGGCCAACGTCCTGACTTTC	CASSYDRGSFSGANVLTF
TRBV6-1	many	TRBJ2-5	-	TGTGCCAGCAGTCAACAGCTACAAGAGACCCAGTACTTC	CASSQQLQETQYF
TRBV19	many	TRBJ1-5	TRBD1	TGTGCCAGCACGGGGACAGCAAGCAATCAGCCCCAGCATTTT	CASTGTASNQPQHF
TRBV20-1	many	TRBJ1-5	-	TGCAGTGCCGAGGGTGCAGGCAATCAGCCCCAGCATTTT	CSAEGAGNQPQHF
TRBV28	-	TRBJ1-2	TRBD1	TGTGCCAGCAACGACGCACAGGGGCCTTATGGCTACACCTTC	CASNDAQGPYGYTF
TRBV6-8	-	TRBJ2-4	-	TGTGCCAGCAGTTACGGGATCTTAGCCAAAAACATTCAGTACTTC	CASSYGILAKNIQYF
TRBV6-1	few	TRBJ2-5	-	TGTGCCAGCATCATAGGGGGGCGCATCCAAGAGACCCAGTACTTC	CASIIGGRIQETQYF
TRBV28	many	TRBJ2-5	TRBD2	TGTGCCAGCAGTTCCGGACAGAGAGGACTAGCGAGACAAGAGACCCAGTACTTC	CASSSGQRGLARQETQYF
TRBV6-2/TRBV6-3	once	TRBJ1-5	TRBD1	TGTGCCAGCAGGCCCTATGGGACAGGGGGCCGTTATAGCAATCAGCCCCAGCATTTT	CASRPYGTGGRYSNQPQHF
TRBV6-5	many	TRBJ2-7	TRBD1	TGTGCCAGCAGCTATGGGACAGGGGGCGGGTACGAGCAGTACTTC	CASSYGTGGGYEQYF
TRBV20-1	many	TRBJ2-4	-	TGCAGTGCTAGAGATGGCCCAAACATTCAGTACTTC	CSARDGPNIQYF
TRBV28	once	TRBJ1-1	-	TGTGCCAGCAGCGGGGGTCAGGGTTTGGGGCGAGACACTGAAGCTTTCTTT	CASSGGQGLGRDTEAFF
TRBV5-1	-	TRBJ2-5	-	TGCGCCAGCAGCTTGGGTGACATGGTGGAGACCCAGTACTTC	CASSLGDMVETQYF
TRBV12-3/TRBV12-4	-	TRBJ2-7	TRBD2	TGTGCCAGCAGATCTGGGACTAGCGGATCTTTGAGGGAGCAGTACTTC	CASRSGTSGSLREQYF
TRBV30	many	TRBJ2-3	-	TGTGCCTGCGCCAGAGGGGTTTACACAGATACGCAGTATTTT	CACARGVYTDTQYF
TRBV6-1	once	TRBJ1-1	TRBD1	TGTGCCAGCAGAAAAATGACAGGGGGAGTCACTGAAGCTTTCTTT	CASRKMTGGVTEAFF
TRBV7-9	many	TRBJ1-1	-	TGTGCCAGCAGCTTACCCGTTGGGGGGCCCACTGAAGCTTTCTTT	CASSLPVGGPTEAFF
TRBV6-1	-	TRBJ2-2	TRBD1	TGTGCCAGCAGACTCACCAGGACAGGGGGCGGCGGGGAGCTGTTTTTT	CASRLTRTGGGGELFF
TRBV27	many	TRBJ1-2	-	TGTGCCAGCAGTTCGCGGACAGTGCTTGGCTACACCTTC	CASSSRTVLGYTF
TRBV6-5	-	TRBJ1-1	-	TGTGCCAGCAGTAACGGGGGGGCAGGGAACACTGAAGCTTTCTTT	CASSNGGAGNTEAFF
TRBV6-1	many	TRBJ1-5	TRBD1	TGTGCCAGCAGGAACAGGGGTATGAGCAATCAGCCCCAGCATTTT	CASRNRGMSNQPQHF
TRBV27	many	TRBJ2-7	-	TGTGCCAGCATCCACCCCACTTCCTACGAGCAGTACTTC	CASIHPTSYEQYF
TRBV4-2	-	TRBJ2-2	TRBD2	TGTGCCAGCACCCAGTTTCCCCCCTCTAGCGGCCCAAGGAGTTCCACCGGGGAGCTGTTTTTT	CASTQFPPSSGPRSSTGELFF
TRBV6-2/TRBV6-3	many	TRBJ1-1	-	TGTGCCAGCAGTTACTCGCGGAACACTGAAGCTTTCTTT	CASSYSRNTEAFF
TRBV18	many	TRBJ2-2	-	TGTGCCAGCTCACCAGGGGGGCAGAACACCGGGGAGCTGTTTTTT	CASSPGGQNTGELFF
TRBV28	many	TRBJ2-7	-	TGTGCCAGCAGTTTCCGAACCTACGAGCAGTACTTC	CASSFRTYEQYF
TRBV5-1	many	TRBJ2-7	-	TGCGCCAGCGGGATTAATGACCCTGCCTACGAGCAGTACTTC	CASGINDPAYEQYF
TRBV7-2	many	TRBJ1-1	TRBD1	TGTGCCAGCAGGAGGACAGGGGAAGGCACTGAAGCTTTCTTT	CASRRTGEGTEAFF
TRBV20-1	many	TRBJ1-5	TRBD1	TGCAGTGCTAGAGAAACTCATCGGACAGGGATTCAGCCCCAGCATTTT	CSARETHRTGIQPQHF
TRBV6-1	many	TRBJ2-6	-	TGTGCCAGCACCGCGACTGGGGCCAACGTCCTGACTTTC	CASTATGANVLTF
TRBV11-2	many	TRBJ2-4	TRBD1	TGTGCCAGCAGATCCGGGACAGAAAAAAACATTCAGTACTTC	CASRSGTEKNIQYF
TRBV19	many	TRBJ2-7	TRBD2	TGTGCCAGTAGTATAGGAAGCGGGAGCTCCTACGAGCAGTACTTC	CASSIGSGSSYEQYF
TRBV6-2/TRBV6-3	many	TRBJ1-1	-	TGTGCCAGCAGTTACTCGAATGGCAACACTGAAGCTTTCTTT	CASSYSNGNTEAFF
TRBV19	many	TRBJ2-2	-	TGTGCCAGTATGGTCAGGCGGAACACCGGGGAGCTGTTTTTT	CASMVRRNTGELFF
TRBV6-2/TRBV6-3	-	TRBJ2-5	-	TGTGCCAGCAGTTACTCGCCGGAGGGCCGCGGAAAAGAGACCCAGTACTTC	CASSYSPEGRGKETQYF